The 20 T cell receptor beta chains reported below all come from one sample, sequenced in a study of blood T cell repertoires in COVID-19 (dated by TCRdb to the early 2020s). The library was produced with the immunoSEQ multiplex PCR assay. Drawn from immuneACCESS, this table holds only the in-frame rearrangements with V and J called that TCRdb kept. Clones are partly lost; checked studies trace under half to an unresolved V gene and leave the rest unexplained. The sample table lists about 200,000 clones, around 90% of them with a count of one. Over 2.5% of the sample belongs to the ten largest clones. The sequencing input was peripheral blood. These receptors came from a man in his fifties or sixties with acute or convalescent COVID-19.

This clone was seen more than once but under ten times. The genes are TRBV10-1 and TRBJ1-6; TRBD1 aligns across 10 bases. CDR3 size: 13 residues. The ends lost 8 bases at V and 7 bases at J; junction bases unmatched: 2. The germline V gene encodes CDR1 WNHNN and CDR2 SYGVQD (reference sequence). The CDR3 nucleotides are TGCGCCAGCCGGGGACAGGGGAATTCACCCCTCCACTTT. Residues: CASRGQGNSPLHF.

This chain joins TRBV6-5 and TRBJ1-1; D is perhaps TRBD1 (5 bases). This CDR3 contains 12 residues. V dropped 5 bases and J dropped 11 bases, with 15 bases sitting between them. Germline CDR1 and CDR2: MNHEY and SVGAGI. In nucleotides, the CDR3 is TGTGCCAGCAGTACCGCAGGGTTTGGGGCTTTCTTT. It yields the protein CASSTAGFGAFF.

This clone was found many times. The V gene is TRBV3-1 (or the pseudogene TRBV3-2), the J gene TRBJ2-3, with D perhaps matching TRBD2 (6 bases). Germline-derived CDR1 and CDR2 are LGHDT and YNNKEL (reference sequence). The CDR3 has 14 amino acids. Trimming shortened V by 4 bases and J by 6 bases, and 14 bases separated the two germline ends. CDR3 in amino acids: CASSPGLAGDTQYF. CDR3 nucleotides: TGTGCCAGCAGCCCGGGACTCGCCGGGGATACGCAGTATTTT.

This clone was found many times. The chain has TRBV7-3 and TRBJ1-6; a possible D gene is TRBD1 (5 bases). Trimming stripped 1 base from V and 12 bases from J, with 10 bases between. CDR1 is SGHTA and CDR2 is FQGTGA in the germline V gene. This CDR3 region has 13 residues. CDR3 region: CASSLRARGPLHF. The CDR3 DNA is TGTGCCAGCAGCTTAAGAGCAAGGGGACCCCTCCACTTT.

The chain combines TRBV3-1 (or the pseudogene TRBV3-2) with TRBJ1-2; D is undetermined. Trimming removed 1 base at V and 7 bases at J, with 4 bases between. The CDR3 runs 11 residues. Germline V gene lookup returns CDR1 LGHDT and CDR2 YNNKEL (reference sequence). CDR3 region: CASSQGVGYTF. DNA of the CDR3: TGTGCCAGCAGCCAAGGAGTTGGCTACACCTTC.

This clone was picked up a small number of times. This rearrangement joins TRBV7-9 to TRBJ1-6; TRBD1 matches at 7 bases. This CDR3 is built from 17 residues. Germline lookup yields CDR1 SEHNR and CDR2 FQNEAQ (reference sequence). V shed 5 bases, J shed 6 bases, and the junction held 13 bases outside the gene matches. CDR3: CASSPLDRQGPNSPLHF. CDR3 in DNA: TGTGCCAGCAGCCCCCTGGACCGACAGGGCCCTAATTCACCCCTCCACTTT.

The chain links TRBV15 to TRBJ2-3; a possible D gene is TRBD1 (5 bases). The V gene lost 0 bases and the J gene lost 7 bases, with 11 bases spanning the gap. The V gene's germline CDR1 is LNHNV and CDR2 YYDKDF (reference sequence). CDR3 length equals 14 residues. The CDR3 DNA follows: TGTGCCACCAGCAGAGATCTGGGGCCAAATACGCAGTATTTT. This sequence encodes CATSRDLGPNTQYF.

The chain recombines TRBV4-1 with TRBJ2-7, with D hard to call. The ends were cut back, 0 bases at V and 0 bases at J, with 12 bases in the middle. Germline V gene lookup returns CDR1 MGHRA and CDR2 YSYEKL. This CDR3 has 16 residues. The CDR3 nucleotides are TGCGCCAGCAGCCAAGAACCCGCCCTTAGCTCCTACGAGCAGTACTTC. This translates into CASSQEPALSSYEQYF.

The chain carries TRBV27 and TRBJ1-6; 7 bases match TRBD1. J lost 7 bases, V lost 4 bases, and 4 bases had no gene match. The CDR3 consists of 14 residues. CDR1 is MNHEY and CDR2 is SMNVEV in the germline V gene (reference sequence). In DNA form, the CDR3 reads TGTGCCAGCAGTTCGAACAGGGGCAATTCACCCCTCCACTTT. Protein product: CASSSNRGNSPLHF.

The chain employs TRBV3-1 (or the pseudogene TRBV3-2) and TRBJ2-1; 8 bases align to TRBD2. Germline trimming cut 5 bases from V and 5 bases from J; bases unmatched to any gene: 8. The CDR3 length is 15 residues. The germline CDR1 and CDR2 sequences are LGHDT and YNNKEL (reference sequence). In nucleotides, the CDR3 is TGTGCCAGCAGCGACGCTGGTAGCGGGGACAATGAGCAGTTCTTC. Translated, it gives CASSDAGSGDNEQFF.

The rearrangement joins TRBV6-5 to TRBJ1-2, with D perhaps matching TRBD1 (5 bases). With 2 bases removed from V and 1 base from J, the gap between germline ends came to 8 bases. The CDR3 totals 14 residues. The germline V gene has CDR1 MNHEY and CDR2 SVGAGI. CDR3 DNA: TGTGCCAGCAGTTACCAGGGACTTAACTATGGCTACACCTTC. It yields the protein CASSYQGLNYGYTF.

This rearrangement joins TRBV27 to TRBJ2-1; maybe TRBD1 (5 bases). This CDR3 contains 15 residues. CDR1 MNHEY and CDR2 SMNVEV come from the germline V gene (reference sequence). V lost 3 bases to trimming and J lost 0 bases, with 9 bases between them. DNA of the CDR3: TGTGCCAGCAGTTTGGCCAGGGTCTCCTACAATGAGCAGTTCTTC. The encoded protein is CASSLARVSYNEQFF.

The J gene is TRBJ2-1, the V gene TRBV2; 13 bases map to TRBD2. Per germline, CDR1 SNHLY and CDR2 FYNNEI. V trimming: 6 bases; J trimming: 2 bases; junction bases outside the gene matches: 4. There are 16 residues in the CDR3. This CDR3 is CASRLAGGGPYNEQFF. CDR3 DNA sequence: TGTGCCAGCAGACTAGCGGGGGGGGGCCCCTACAATGAGCAGTTCTTC.

The chain joins TRBV2 to TRBJ2-7, with TRBD2 matching over 7 bases. This CDR3 contains 13 residues. J gave up 1 base and V 10 bases, and 7 bases lay outside the gene matches. Germline V CDR1 and CDR2: SNHLY, FYNNEI. This CDR3 is CATQWGGSYEQYF. The CDR3 nucleotides are TGTGCCACCCAATGGGGGGGGTCCTACGAGCAGTACTTC.

CDR3 nucleotides: TGTGCCAGCAGCTTAGGGACTACCAACAATGAGCAGTTCTTC. This encodes CASSLGTTNNEQFF. The gene calls are TRBV7-3 and TRBJ2-1; TRBD2 matches 7 bases. The CDR3 consists of 14 residues. J gave up 5 bases and V 2 bases, and 3 bases lay outside the gene matches. Germline V gene data show CDR1 as SGHTA and CDR2 as FQGTGA.

The rearrangement uses TRBV7-8 and TRBJ1-3, with TRBD1 matching over 7 bases. V lost 0 bases and J lost 0; bases outside the gene matches: 2. CDR3 size: 16 residues. Germline V gene lookup returns CDR1 SGHVS and CDR2 FQNEAQ. The CDR3 nucleotides read TGTGCCAGCAGCTTAGCGAGGGGGCCCTCTGGAAACACCATATATTTT. It encodes CASSLARGPSGNTIYF.

The V call is TRBV24-1, the J call TRBJ1-2, with TRBD1 matching 10 bases. The CDR3 has 16 residues. The J segment lost 2 bases and the V segment lost 7 bases, leaving 9 bases of the junction unmatched. The germline V gene has CDR1 KGHDR and CDR2 SFDVKD. The CDR3 coding sequence is TGTGCCACCAGGCCGTCCGGGACAGGGGAAAACTATGGCTACACCTTC. The encoded protein is CATRPSGTGENYGYTF.

The rearrangement joins TRBV19 to TRBJ1-1, with TRBD1 matching 7 bases. The J segment lost 6 bases and the V segment lost 6 bases, leaving 10 bases of the junction unmatched. Germline-derived CDR1 and CDR2 are LNHDA and SQIVND (reference sequence). The CDR3 length is 14 residues. CDR3 in DNA: TGTGCCAGTAGCAGACAGGGAGTGGGCGCTGAAGCTTTCTTT. It is translated as CASSRQGVGAEAFF.

The gene calls are TRBV5-1 and TRBJ1-4; D gene uncertain. The CDR3 sequence is 14 residues long. Germline CDR1 and CDR2: SGHRS and YFSETQ. The V end was cut by 3 bases, the J end by 0 bases, with 6 bases between. CDR3 in DNA: TGCGCCAGCAGCTCCCTAACAACTAATGAAAAACTGTTTTTT. Translating gives CASSSLTTNEKLFF.

The sample holds a few counts of this clone. The chain recombines TRBV13 with TRBJ2-1; TRBD2 matches at 9 bases. Trimming removed 2 bases from V and 2 bases from J; junction bases left unmatched: 4. This CDR3 has 16 amino acids. Per the germline V gene, CDR1 is PRHDT and CDR2 is FYEKMQ (reference sequence). The CDR3 nucleotides read TGTGCCAGCAGCTTACCGGGCGGGGGGGCCTACAATGAGCAGTTCTTC. Its protein product is CASSLPGGGAYNEQFF.